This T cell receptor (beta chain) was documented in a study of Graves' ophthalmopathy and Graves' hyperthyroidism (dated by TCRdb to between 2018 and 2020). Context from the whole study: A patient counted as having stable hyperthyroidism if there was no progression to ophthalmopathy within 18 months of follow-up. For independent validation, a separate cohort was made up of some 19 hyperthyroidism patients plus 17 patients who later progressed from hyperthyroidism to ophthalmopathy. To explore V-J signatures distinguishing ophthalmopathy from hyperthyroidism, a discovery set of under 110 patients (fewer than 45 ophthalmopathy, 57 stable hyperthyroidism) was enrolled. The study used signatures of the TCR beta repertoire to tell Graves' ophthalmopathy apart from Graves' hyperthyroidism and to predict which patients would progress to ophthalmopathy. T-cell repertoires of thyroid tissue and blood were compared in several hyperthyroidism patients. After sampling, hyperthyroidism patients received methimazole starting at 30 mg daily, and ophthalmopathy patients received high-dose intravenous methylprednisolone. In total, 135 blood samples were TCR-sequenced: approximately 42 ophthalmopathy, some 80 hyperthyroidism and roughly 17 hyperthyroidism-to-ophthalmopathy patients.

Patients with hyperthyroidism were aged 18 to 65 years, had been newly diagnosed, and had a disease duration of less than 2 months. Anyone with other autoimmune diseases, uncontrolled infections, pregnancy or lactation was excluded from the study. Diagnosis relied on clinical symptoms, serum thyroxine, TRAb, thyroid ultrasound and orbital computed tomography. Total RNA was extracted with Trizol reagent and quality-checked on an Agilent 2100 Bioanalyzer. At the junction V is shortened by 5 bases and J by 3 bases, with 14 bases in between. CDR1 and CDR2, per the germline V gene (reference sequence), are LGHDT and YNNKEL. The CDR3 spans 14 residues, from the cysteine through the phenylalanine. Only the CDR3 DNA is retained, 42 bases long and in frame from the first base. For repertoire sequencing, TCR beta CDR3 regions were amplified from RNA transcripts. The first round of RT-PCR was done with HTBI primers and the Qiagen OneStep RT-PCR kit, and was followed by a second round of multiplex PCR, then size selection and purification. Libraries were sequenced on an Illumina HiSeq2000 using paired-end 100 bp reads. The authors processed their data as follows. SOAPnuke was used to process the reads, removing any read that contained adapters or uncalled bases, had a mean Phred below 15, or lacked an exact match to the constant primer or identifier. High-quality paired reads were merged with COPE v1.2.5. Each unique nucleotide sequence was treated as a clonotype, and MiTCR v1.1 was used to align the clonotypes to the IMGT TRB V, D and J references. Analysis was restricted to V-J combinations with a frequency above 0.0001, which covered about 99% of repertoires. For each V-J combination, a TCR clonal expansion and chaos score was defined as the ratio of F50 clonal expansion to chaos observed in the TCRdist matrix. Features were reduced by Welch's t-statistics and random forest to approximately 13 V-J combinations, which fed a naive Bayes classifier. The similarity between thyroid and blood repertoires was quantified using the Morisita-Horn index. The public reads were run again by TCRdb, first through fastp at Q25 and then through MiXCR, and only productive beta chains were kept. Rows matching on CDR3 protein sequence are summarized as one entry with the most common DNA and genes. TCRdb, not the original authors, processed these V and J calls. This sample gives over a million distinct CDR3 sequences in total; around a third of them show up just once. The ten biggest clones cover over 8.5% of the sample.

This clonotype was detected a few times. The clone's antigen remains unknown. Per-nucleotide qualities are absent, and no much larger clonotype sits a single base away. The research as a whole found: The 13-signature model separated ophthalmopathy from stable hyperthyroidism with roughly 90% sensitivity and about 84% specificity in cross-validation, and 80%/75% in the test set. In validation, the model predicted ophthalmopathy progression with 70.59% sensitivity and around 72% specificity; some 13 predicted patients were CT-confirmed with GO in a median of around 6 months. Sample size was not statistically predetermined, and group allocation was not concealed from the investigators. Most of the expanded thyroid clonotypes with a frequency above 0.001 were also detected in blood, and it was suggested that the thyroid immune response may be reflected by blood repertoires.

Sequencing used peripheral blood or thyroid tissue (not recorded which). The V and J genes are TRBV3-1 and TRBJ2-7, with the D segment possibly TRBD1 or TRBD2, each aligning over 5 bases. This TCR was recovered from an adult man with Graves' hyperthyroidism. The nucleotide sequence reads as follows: TGTGCCAGCAGCTTAGACGCTGGGGGCTACGAGCAGTACTTC. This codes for CASSLDAGGYEQYF.